This TCR beta chain was recovered during a study of blood T cell repertoires in COVID-19 (dated by TCRdb to 2019 to 2021). At the level of the whole study: Samples covering the acute and convalescent phases of COVID-19 were provided by collaborators in the United States, Italy and Spain. Sample metadata almost always included a de-identified subject ID, COVID-19 status, age in years and sex. The material from the prospective study consisted of cDNA or gDNA derived from T cells, B-cell-depleted T cells, or PBMCs. A freely available public database, intended as a resource for researchers studying the immune response to SARS-CoV-2, is where the repertoires were released. The dataset comprised deeply sampled blood TCRbeta repertoires from subjects exposed to, actively infected with, or recovered from COVID-19. Samples came from the ongoing ImmuneRACE study (first 160 participants) plus 1,254 subjects from 6 global collaborators. Where available, HLA class I and class II types were obtained from metadata supplied by the sample provider rather than from assay-based typing. What the work shows at the level of the full study, not this receptor alone: The amount of clinical and demographic metadata varied by source and participant and was provided uncurated.

This clone has a single count. Its antigen is still unknown. No much larger clone exists at a distance of one base, and base qualities are not known. TCRbeta CDR3 regions were amplified from genomic DNA using the immunoSEQ Assay, a bias-controlled multiplex PCR. In the authors' own workflow: Within the assay, amplification of reference gene primers was used to estimate how many nucleated cells each sample contained. Sequence reads were collapsed and filtered to measure the absolute abundance of every unique TCRbeta CDR3 rearrangement. For each sample, productive Simpson clonality was calculated by taking the square root of Simpson's diversity index across productive rearrangements. As stored in TCRdb, this immuneACCESS dataset retains in-frame rearrangements with V and J assigned. A fraction of the clones does not appear; measured against another copy, unresolved V genes explain less than half of the discrepancy, and the remainder lacks a known reason. That table gives V, J and clone size, and the DNA gave D and trimming. The sample table holds 150,000 to 200,000 clones, of which around 81% were seen once. The ten largest clones add up to approximately 11% of the sample.

Whole blood was collected in K2EDTA tubes by collaborating institutions according to the institutions' own protocols. For TCRbeta analysis, collaborator samples were shipped as frozen whole blood, as isolated PBMCs, or as DNA extracted from either sample type. The sequence came from a man aged 55 to 70 with active or convalescent COVID-19. The sample taken for sequencing was peripheral blood.

CDR3 sequence: CASRGESYEQYF. The bases read TGTGCCAGCAGGGGAGAGTCGTACGAGCAGTACTTC. The chain couples TRBV5-4 to TRBJ2-7; a tentative D match to TRBD2 spans 5 bases. From the cysteine through the phenylalanine, the CDR3 covers 12 amino acids. Only CDR3 DNA remains: 36 bases, in frame from the first base. Sequences SGHNT (CDR1) and YYREEE (CDR2) are obtained from the germline V gene (reference sequence). The junction carries 10 bases between V and J, which are trimmed by 5 bases and 4 bases respectively.